This TCR beta chain was documented in a study of human T cells and chemical hapten exposure. A word on this clonotype: Its antigen is unknown.

One entry per CDR3 protein results from TCRdb running MiXCR on the RACE reads. The data contain about 190,000 distinct CDR3 sequences, roughly a quarter of them singletons. Study-level findings and limits: Sensitizing to DPC left TCRs with a frequency above 1 in 1000 unaltered.

V lost 1 base and J 8 bases, leaving 5 bases between the germline ends. CDR1 LGHNA and CDR2 YSLEER come from the germline V gene. The CDR3 loop spans 12 amino acids. This sample's time point: patch test 3, about 24 weeks after DPC sensitization. Treatment denoted: therapeutic diphenylcyclopropenone sensitization with weekly scalp DPC. The chain links TRBV4-3 to TRBJ1-4; D not certain. Sequences were derived from whole blood, sampled in connection with sensitization to the hapten diphenylcyclopropenone (DPC). The sequence was collected from a woman between 40 and 55 years old with alopecia areata. Some clones in this sample may be carry-over from other donors' samples. The CDR3 DNA reads as TGCGCCAGCAGCCAAGTCCCCGAAAAACTGTTTTTT. Translating gives CASSQVPEKLFF.